The 18 T cell receptor beta chains below all came from one sample that was sequenced in a study of blood T cell repertoires in COVID-19. The table came from immunoSEQ multiplex PCR; TCRdb's copy has only in-frame clones and leaves some out. The repertoire holds approximately 220,000 clones, with approximately 83% as singletons. The sample was PBMCs or T cells enriched from blood (not recorded which). The receptor set was obtained from a woman aged 50 to 65 who had been exposed to COVID-19.

This chain uses TRBV5-5 with TRBJ1-2; TRBD1 might be the D (6 bases). Germline V gene lookup returns CDR1 SGHKS and CDR2 YYEKEE (reference sequence). The V end lost 6 bases, the J end lost 8 bases, and 20 bases lay between the germline ends. CDR3 length: 14 residues. CDR3 region: CASTQSAGAEGYTF. The CDR3 DNA is TGTGCCAGCACCCAATCCGCAGGGGCCGAAGGCTACACCTTC.

This clone was picked up a small number of times. This chain uses TRBV11-3 with TRBJ1-2, with a tentative D call TRBD1 (5 bases). The CDR3 is 14 amino acids. Trimming stripped 5 bases from V and 4 bases from J, with 14 bases between. The germline V gene has CDR1 SGHNT and CDR2 YENEEA. CDR3 amino acids: CASSPTKGPYGYTF. CDR3 in DNA: TGTGCCAGCAGCCCCACGAAGGGGCCCTATGGCTACACCTTC.

The V and J genes are TRBV10-1 and TRBJ2-1; 10 bases align to TRBD1. CDR1 and CDR2 from the germline V gene are WNHNN and SYGVQD (reference sequence). V lost 5 bases, J lost 3 bases, and 7 bases stayed unmatched. The CDR3 is 16 residues long. The chain's CDR3 is CASSSGTGAVYNEQFF. CDR3 DNA sequence: TGCGCCAGCAGTTCTGGGACAGGGGCCGTCTACAATGAGCAGTTCTTC.

The rearrangement uses TRBV19 and TRBJ1-1; D is possibly TRBD1 (5 bases). V lost 7 bases, J lost 4 bases, and 13 bases lay in between. In germline, CDR1 is LNHDA, CDR2 SQIVND (reference sequence). The CDR3 has 13 residues. The CDR3 DNA reads as TGTGCCAGTACTTGGACGGGGGGCACTGAAGCTTTCTTT. It encodes CASTWTGGTEAFF.

This clone was found a few times. J is TRBJ2-7 and V is TRBV7-2, with 13 bases aligning to TRBD2. With V trimmed by 5 bases and J by 7 bases, 8 bases remained unmatched. Per germline, CDR1 SGHTA and CDR2 FQGNSA. The CDR3 sequence is 15 residues long. The CDR3 here is CASSLGLAGVGEQYF. The CDR3 DNA reads as TGTGCCAGCAGCCTCGGACTAGCGGGGGTGGGGGAGCAGTACTTC.

This chain joins TRBV5-6 and TRBJ2-5; no definite D call. The V gene lost 0 bases and the J gene lost 5 bases, with 11 bases spanning the gap. The germline gives CDR1 SGHDT, CDR2 YYEEEE. The CDR3 covers 14 residues. The CDR3 spells CASSLVSSSETQYF. In DNA, the CDR3 is TGTGCCAGCAGCTTGGTGAGCTCCTCCGAGACCCAGTACTTC. Full variable domain (rest looked up from reference TRBV5-6 and TRBJ2-5): DAGVTQSPTHLIKTRGQQVTLRCSPKSGHDTVSWYQQALGQGPQFIFQYYEEEERQRGNFPDRFSGHQFPNYSSELNVNALLLGDSALYLCASSLVSSSETQYFGPGTRLLVL.

This clone was counted once. The DNA for the CDR3 is TGCGCCAGCAGCTCTCGGACAGGCGGGTACAATGAGCAGTTCTTC. Protein product: CASSSRTGGYNEQFF. The chain links TRBV5-1 to TRBJ2-1, with 7 bases lining up with TRBD1. Germline V lookup: CDR1 SGHRS, CDR2 YFSETQ. This CDR3 comprises 15 residues. The J segment lost 4 bases and the V segment lost 3 bases, leaving 7 bases of the junction unmatched.

This clone appeared many times. The chain recombines TRBV10-3 with TRBJ1-1; D might be TRBD1 (6 bases). The CDR3 contains 15 residues. Trimming left V 3 bases short and J 0 bases short, with 11 bases between. Germline CDR1 reads ENHRY; CDR2 reads SYGVKD. The CDR3 DNA is TGTGCCATCAGTGACCCGAGGGGGATGAACACTGAAGCTTTCTTT. Amino acid sequence: CAISDPRGMNTEAFF.

This clone is a singleton in its sample. The chain is built from TRBV7-9 and TRBJ1-6, with 7 bases lining up with TRBD1. V trimming: 1 base; J trimming: 3 bases; junction bases outside the gene matches: 6. CDR1 is SEHNR, CDR2 FQNEAQ, per germline (reference sequence). The CDR3 consists of 17 residues. The CDR3 DNA sequence: TGTGCCAGCAGCTTAGTGAAGGGGGCCGACTATAATTCACCCCTCCACTTT. It encodes CASSLVKGADYNSPLHF.

The chain employs TRBV12-3 or TRBV12-4 and TRBJ2-5, with a tentative D call TRBD1 (6 bases). This CDR3 is built from 12 residues. Between the trimmed V and J ends, which lost 8 bases and 5 bases, there was a span of 12 bases. The DNA of the CDR3 is TGTGCCAGCGGGGGCAGAAGGGAGACCCAGTACTTC. This sequence encodes CASGGRRETQYF.

The chain couples TRBV27 to TRBJ2-5; D is uncertain. The CDR3 spans 13 residues. Trimming stripped 5 bases from V and 0 bases from J, with 7 bases between. Germline V CDR1 and CDR2: MNHEY, SMNVEV (reference sequence). The CDR3 bases are TGTGCCAGCAGTCGAGCGTACCAAGAGACCCAGTACTTC. Translating gives CASSRAYQETQYF.

This clone was found once. CDR3 amino acids: CASSLVTGWNEQFF. The CDR3, as DNA: TGTGCCAGCAGCTTGGTGACAGGGTGGAATGAGCAGTTCTTC. The rearrangement joins TRBV7-2 to TRBJ2-1, with 7 bases that match TRBD1. This CDR3 region has 14 residues. V lost 3 bases and J lost 7; bases outside the gene matches: 6. Germline assignment: CDR1 SGHTA and CDR2 FQGNSA.

This clone was seen a handful of times. The V call is TRBV6-4, the J call TRBJ2-1; D may be TRBD1 (5 bases). The CDR3 sequence is 15 residues long. Germline values: CDR1 MRHNA, CDR2 SNTAGT. CDR3 DNA sequence: TGTGCTACCAGCGTCTCGGTGGGGCCTCGGAATGAGCAGTTCTTC. This translates into CATSVSVGPRNEQFF.

V is TRBV7-2 and J is TRBJ2-1; perhaps TRBD2 as D (7 bases). Germline V gene sequence: CDR1 SGHTA, CDR2 FQGNSA. Trimming cost V 5 bases and J 7 bases, with 24 bases left between them. This CDR3 has 17 amino acids. The CDR3 DNA sequence: TGTGCCAGCAGCCCCCGAGGCGGGACAAGGGGGGGAAATGAGCAGTTCTTC. Protein: CASSPRGGTRGGNEQFF.

The rearrangement uses TRBV11-2 and TRBJ1-2; the D gene is possibly TRBD1 (5 bases). The CDR3 extends over 14 amino acids. The germline V gene encodes CDR1 SGHAT and CDR2 FQNNGV. Trimming stripped 3 bases from V and 4 bases from J, with 12 bases between. CDR3 coding DNA: TGTGCCAGCAGCTTTAACGGACAACTCTATGGCTACACCTTC. It translates to CASSFNGQLYGYTF.

The V gene is TRBV27, the J gene TRBJ1-5; TRBD1 matches at 7 bases. V lost 5 bases and J lost 7; bases outside the gene matches: 14. CDR3 length: 16 residues. The germline V gene encodes CDR1 MNHEY and CDR2 SMNVEV (reference sequence). The CDR3 DNA is TGTGCCAGCAGTACGTCATCCCCCAGGGGGTCCCAGCCCCAGCATTTT. Protein: CASSTSSPRGSQPQHF.

This clone was detected only once. The chain links TRBV19 to TRBJ1-4; 7 positions match TRBD1. With 5 bases clipped from V and 7 bases from J, the junction kept 10 bases outside the gene matches. The germline CDR1 and CDR2 sequences are LNHDA and SQIVND (reference sequence). The CDR3 contains 15 residues. The CDR3 spells CASSLMTGRFEKLFF. The CDR3, as DNA: TGTGCCAGTAGTCTTATGACAGGGAGGTTTGAAAAACTGTTTTTT.

This chain uses TRBV4-1 with TRBJ1-5; 8 bases match TRBD1. This CDR3 is built from 16 residues. From germline, CDR1 is MGHRA and CDR2 YSYEKL. The junction had 8 bases not matched to a gene; V was cut back by 1 base and J by 6 bases. CDR3 region: CASSQGGQGMVQPQHF. In DNA, the CDR3 is TGCGCCAGCAGCCAAGGAGGACAGGGAATGGTTCAGCCCCAGCATTTT.